This record covers a single T cell receptor (beta chain). Here immunoSEQ multiplex PCR was the method, and the copy in TCRdb shows in-frame clones only, minus some. Of more than 90,000 clones in the sample, around 84% were seen once. The data were obtained in a study of T cell responses to AZD1222 COVID-19 vaccine. The germline V and J ends were trimmed by 5 bases and 4 bases, with 15 bases remaining between them. The CDR3 extends over 15 amino acids. Germline V gene data show CDR1 as SGHTA and CDR2 as FQGTGA. Second doses at about 4 or about 12 weeks were pooled. The V gene is TRBV7-3, the J gene TRBJ2-1; tentative D call: TRBD2 (7 bases). This sequence was found in an adult who received the AZD1222 COVID-19 vaccine. Sequenced here: peripheral blood, sampled 28 days after the second AZD1222 dose. CDR3 in amino acids: CASSDPGRGYNEQFF. DNA for the CDR3: TGTGCCAGCAGCGACCCGGGGAGGGGGTACAATGAGCAGTTCTTC.